The 23 T cell receptor beta chains given below trace back to one sample, sequenced in a study of shared clonotypes between healthy human individuals. The assay was immunoSEQ multiplex PCR, and TCRdb's table has in-frame clones only and misses some. Seen here are some 2,500,000 clones, less than 95% observed once, and the top ten hold approximately 0.4%. Sequenced sample: naive CD4+ T cells from PBMCs. The subset was: CD45RA+ positively selected. The source of these receptors is a man between 18 and 35 years old in good health. Some clones in this sample may be carry-over from other donors' samples.

CDR3 loop: CASSLLTDRQFF. CDR3 DNA sequence: TGTGCCAGCAGTTTATTGACGGACCGGCAGTTCTTC. The rearrangement links TRBV28 to TRBJ2-1; D is undetermined. Germline CDR1 and CDR2: MDHEN and SYDVKM. The CDR3 has 12 residues. Trimming pared 1 base from V and 12 bases from J, leaving 10 bases between.

This chain joins TRBV27 and TRBJ1-1; possibly TRBD1 for D (5 bases). This CDR3 contains 14 residues. The germline gives CDR1 MNHEY, CDR2 SMNVEV (reference sequence). V was shortened by 5 bases and J by 4 bases, with 14 bases between the two germline ends. In DNA, the CDR3 is TGTGCCAGCAGTCCACAGGTACATTCCACTGAAGCTTTCTTT. Translation gives CASSPQVHSTEAFF.

A few counts support this clone. The J gene is TRBJ1-4, the V gene TRBV5-1; no definite D call. CDR3 length equals 14 residues. Trimming took 2 bases from V and 0 from J, leaving 5 bases between them. Germline loops: CDR1 SGHRS, CDR2 YFSETQ. CDR3 in amino acids: CASSFTATNEKLFF. In DNA form, the CDR3 reads TGCGCCAGCAGCTTTACCGCAACTAATGAAAAACTGTTTTTT.

The chain combines TRBV6-5 with TRBJ1-6; D is uncertain. This CDR3 is 15 amino acids long. Between the trimmed V and J ends, which lost 6 bases and 9 bases, there was a span of 18 bases. Per germline, CDR1 MNHEY and CDR2 SVGAGI. In nucleotides, the CDR3 is TGTGCCAGCAGCCGCGGCCCCGCGGAGCGTTCACCCCTCCACTTT. This translates into CASSRGPAERSPLHF.

The rearrangement joins TRBV5-4 to TRBJ1-5; D is perhaps TRBD1 (6 bases). Per the germline V gene, CDR1 is SGHNT and CDR2 is YYREEE (reference sequence). V gave up 3 bases and J gave up 1 base, with 8 bases separating them. This CDR3 is built from 14 residues. The CDR3 region is CASSYQGSNQPQHF. The CDR3 DNA follows: TGTGCCAGCAGCTACCAGGGGAGCAATCAGCCCCAGCATTTT.

V and J are TRBV7-2 and TRBJ2-1; either TRBD1 or TRBD2 may fit D (5 bases each). With 1 base removed from V and 1 base from J, the gap between germline ends came to 14 bases. Germline values: CDR1 SGHTA, CDR2 FQGNSA. The CDR3 loop spans 17 amino acids. The CDR3 DNA follows: TGTGCCAGCAGCTTAGGAGCTGGGGGTTATTCCTACAATGAGCAGTTCTTC. Protein: CASSLGAGGYSYNEQFF.

The J gene is TRBJ2-4, the V gene TRBV15; 11 bases map to TRBD1. Germline V gene sequence: CDR1 LNHNV, CDR2 YYDKDF (reference sequence). The CDR3 has 18 residues. Trimming at V came to 3 bases and at J to 3 bases, leaving 10 bases not matched to a gene. Here the CDR3 reads CATSRVRTGGPYKNIQYF. The CDR3 DNA follows: TGTGCCACCAGCAGGGTCAGGACAGGGGGCCCCTACAAAAACATTCAGTACTTC.

The chain recombines TRBV5-1 with TRBJ2-1; unclear D gene. The CDR3 loop spans 14 amino acids. V was shortened by 0 bases and J by 5 bases, with 9 bases between the two germline ends. Germline CDR1 reads SGHRS; CDR2 reads YFSETQ. The CDR3 nucleotides read TGCGCCAGCAGCTTGGCAGCTACCCACAATGAGCAGTTCTTC. This codes for CASSLAATHNEQFF.

CDR3 in DNA: TGCAGCGTTGGGACGGCGAACACCGGGGAGCTGTTTTTT. Its protein product is CSVGTANTGELFF. The genes are TRBV29-1 and TRBJ2-2; D is ambiguous. The V and J ends lost 4 bases and 0 bases respectively, with 6 bases between them. Germline V gives CDR1 SQVTM, CDR2 ANQGSEA. CDR3 length equals 13 residues.

On this clone itself: Different DNA sequences within this sample yield the same CDR3. The chain links TRBV13 to TRBJ1-1; TRBD1 is a possible D gene (6 bases). The CDR3 is 12 residues long. With 2 bases removed from V and 5 bases from J, the gap between germline ends came to 6 bases. Per germline, CDR1 PRHDT and CDR2 FYEKMQ (reference sequence). The CDR3 spells CASSLRGTEAFF. In nucleotides, the CDR3 is TGTGCCAGCAGCTTAAGGGGGACTGAAGCTTTCTTT.

This chain joins TRBV29-1 and TRBJ2-5, with 13 nucleotides matching TRBD2. The CDR3 is 14 amino acids. V was pared by 6 bases and J by 5 bases, with 6 bases of the junction left unmatched. Germline values: CDR1 SQVTM, CDR2 ANQGSEA. CDR3 in amino acids: CSVGTSGVGETQYF. CDR3 DNA sequence: TGCAGCGTCGGGACTAGCGGGGTGGGGGAGACCCAGTACTTC.

The chain uses TRBV16 and TRBJ2-6; 7 bases line up with TRBD1. This CDR3 spans 15 amino acids. Germline loops: CDR1 KGHSY, CDR2 FQNENV. The V segment lost 4 bases and the J segment 0 bases; nucleotides outside the gene matches: 0. CDR3 DNA: TGTGCCAGCAGCCGACAGGGCTCTGGGGCCAACGTCCTGACTTTC. Translating it yields CASSRQGSGANVLTF.

V and J are TRBV25-1 and TRBJ2-5; D remains ambiguous. CDR1 and CDR2 from the germline V gene are MGHDK and SYGVNS. The V end lost 1 base, the J end lost 5 bases, and 5 bases lay between the germline ends. This CDR3 region has 12 residues. CDR3 residues: CASSEFIETQYF. As DNA, the CDR3 is TGTGCCAGCAGTGAATTTATTGAGACCCAGTACTTC.

The chain links TRBV7-9 to TRBJ2-3; 10 bases map to TRBD2. V lost 5 bases and J lost 1; bases outside the gene matches: 6. This CDR3 spans 16 amino acids. Germline lookup yields CDR1 SEHNR and CDR2 FQNEAQ (reference sequence). The CDR3 loop reads CASSDTGTSGTDTQYF. The CDR3 nucleotides read TGTGCCAGCAGCGACACCGGGACTAGCGGCACAGATACGCAGTATTTT.

The genes are TRBV9 and TRBJ2-7, with TRBD2 matching 16 bases. The length of the CDR3 is 15 residues. The germline V gene encodes CDR1 SGDLS and CDR2 YYNGEE. V gave up 3 bases and J gave up 4 bases; unmatched junction bases: 1. The CDR3 DNA sequence: TGTGCCAGCAGCGGGGGACTAGCGGGAGGGTACGAGCAGTACTTC. Protein: CASSGGLAGGYEQYF.

The genes are TRBV7-2 and TRBJ2-1; 12 bases map to TRBD2. The CDR3 sequence is 15 residues long. Germline loops: CDR1 SGHTA, CDR2 FQGNSA. The V and J ends lost 7 bases and 4 bases, in that order; junction bases with no gene match: 5. Here the CDR3 reads CASTSGTSGYNEQFF. The DNA of the CDR3 is TGTGCCAGCACCTCTGGGACTAGCGGGTACAATGAGCAGTTCTTC.

This chain's CDR3 is CASSGGGVAGELFF. The DNA of the CDR3 is TGTGCCAGCAGTGGTGGTGGCGTGGCCGGGGAGCTGTTTTTT. The chain is built from TRBV5-4 and TRBJ2-2; D uncertain. Trimming removed 5 bases from V and 6 bases from J, with 14 bases in between. The germline CDR1 and CDR2 sequences are SGHNT and YYREEE (reference sequence). The CDR3 is made up of 14 amino acids.

CDR3 in DNA: TGTGCCAGCAGTGGGTTGGGCGGGGGGACCTACGAGCAGTACTTC. This encodes CASSGLGGGTYEQYF. The chain carries TRBV6-1 and TRBJ2-7, with 8 nucleotides matching TRBD2. J was trimmed by 2 bases and V by 4 bases; bases with no gene match: 7. The CDR3 covers 15 residues. Germline loops: CDR1 MNHNS, CDR2 SASEGT.

This sequence joins TRBV19 and TRBJ2-1; D is unclear. Germline CDR1 and CDR2: LNHDA and SQIVND (reference sequence). The CDR3 is 14 residues long. V lost 2 bases and J 6 bases, leaving 11 bases between the germline ends. The DNA for the CDR3 is TGTGCCAGTAGTATAAGAGCCCTAAGCAATGAGCAGTTCTTC. This sequence encodes CASSIRALSNEQFF.

The genes are TRBV5-1 and TRBJ1-2; 8 positions match TRBD1. The CDR3 runs to 13 residues. CDR1 and CDR2 (germline): SGHRS, YFSETQ. With V trimmed by 4 bases and J by 8 bases, 7 bases remained unmatched. For the CDR3, the DNA is TGCGCCAGCAGCCTACAGGGGGATGACGGCTACACCTTC. It codes for CASSLQGDDGYTF.

The gene calls are TRBV18 and TRBJ1-3; TRBD1 might be the D (5 bases). Germline V gene lookup returns CDR1 KGHSH and CDR2 LQKENI. With 3 bases removed from V and 4 bases from J, the gap between germline ends came to 19 bases. The CDR3 runs to 17 residues. As DNA, the CDR3 is TGTGCCAGCTCACCGGACCCCCAGGGTCATTTGGGAAACACCATATATTTT. Translating it yields CASSPDPQGHLGNTIYF.

V usage is TRBV2 and J usage is TRBJ1-4; D call uncertain. This CDR3 is built from 13 residues. Germline-derived CDR1 and CDR2 are SNHLY and FYNNEI. V was pared by 7 bases and J by 5 bases, with 11 bases between. CDR3 amino acids: CASKSEINEKLFF. The CDR3 DNA is TGTGCCAGCAAGTCGGAGATAAATGAAAAACTGTTTTTT.

The rearrangement links TRBV6-6 to TRBJ2-1; 8 bases map to TRBD1. This CDR3 comprises 15 residues. Trimming removed 5 bases from V and 5 bases from J; junction bases left unmatched: 8. Germline V gene lookup returns CDR1 MNHNY and CDR2 SVGAGI (reference sequence). The CDR3 loop reads CASSARTGNNNEQFF. The CDR3 bases are TGTGCCAGCAGTGCCCGGACAGGGAATAACAATGAGCAGTTCTTC.